This T cell receptor beta chain was recovered during a study of T-cell reconstitution after alpha-beta-depleted transplantation in children. Preparation of the TCRbeta library was carried out with unique molecular identifiers. TCRdb re-derived calls from the PCR reads in MiXCR, one entry per CDR3 protein. The repertoire includes fewer than 750,000 distinct CDR3 sequences, about a quarter of them detected once, and 36% sits in the top ten. Study-level points and caveats: T-cell numbers and diversity, one year after transplant, stemmed largely from T cells that were newly produced. The origin of alpha-beta T cells about two months after transplant was reportedly several hundred expanded graft clones.

About this clonotype: Its specificity is unknown.

V lost 7 bases and J lost 2, with 13 bases in between. In germline, CDR1 is DFQATT, CDR2 SNEGSKA (reference sequence). The CDR3 consists of 13 residues. This TCR derives from a boy younger than two with Wiskott-Aldrich syndrome, due to receive a stem cell transplant. This material consisted of PBMCs, taken before TCRalphabeta/CD19-depleted stem cell transplant. V is TRBV20-1 and J is TRBJ2-3, with a tentative D call TRBD2 (6 bases). CDR3 amino acids: CSVWDSDTDTQYF. The CDR3 DNA sequence: TGCAGTGTCTGGGACTCAGACACAGATACGCAGTATTTT.